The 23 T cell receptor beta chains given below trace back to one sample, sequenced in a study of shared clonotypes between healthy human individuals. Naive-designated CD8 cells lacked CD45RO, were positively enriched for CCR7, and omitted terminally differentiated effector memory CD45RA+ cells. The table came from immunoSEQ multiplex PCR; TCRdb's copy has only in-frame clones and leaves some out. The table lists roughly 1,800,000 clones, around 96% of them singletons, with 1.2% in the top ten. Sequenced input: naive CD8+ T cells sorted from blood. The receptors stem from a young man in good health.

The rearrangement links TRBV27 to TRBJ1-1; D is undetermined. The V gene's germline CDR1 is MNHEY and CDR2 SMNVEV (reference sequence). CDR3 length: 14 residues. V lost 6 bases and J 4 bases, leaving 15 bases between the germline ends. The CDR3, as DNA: TGTGCCAGCAGCAACTTGGCGGGTGGCACTGAAGCTTTCTTT. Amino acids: CASSNLAGGTEAFF.

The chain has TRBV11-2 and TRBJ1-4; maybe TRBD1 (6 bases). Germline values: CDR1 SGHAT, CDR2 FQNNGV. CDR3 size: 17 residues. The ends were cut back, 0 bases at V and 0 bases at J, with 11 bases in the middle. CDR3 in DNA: TGTGCCAGCAGCTTAGATCTTGGACAGTCAACTAATGAAAAACTGTTTTTT. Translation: CASSLDLGQSTNEKLFF.

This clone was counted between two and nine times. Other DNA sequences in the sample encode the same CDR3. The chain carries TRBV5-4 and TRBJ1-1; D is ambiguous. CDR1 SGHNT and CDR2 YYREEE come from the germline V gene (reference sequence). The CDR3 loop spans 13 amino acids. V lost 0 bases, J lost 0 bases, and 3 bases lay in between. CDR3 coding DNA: TGTGCCAGCAGCTTGGCTTTGAACACTGAAGCTTTCTTT. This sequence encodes CASSLALNTEAFF.

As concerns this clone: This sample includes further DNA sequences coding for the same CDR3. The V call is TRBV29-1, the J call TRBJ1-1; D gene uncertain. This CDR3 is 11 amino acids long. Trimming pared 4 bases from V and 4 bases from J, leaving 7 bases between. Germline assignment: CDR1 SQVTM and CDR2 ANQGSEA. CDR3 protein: CSVVGPTEAFF. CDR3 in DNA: TGCAGCGTTGTTGGTCCCACTGAAGCTTTCTTT. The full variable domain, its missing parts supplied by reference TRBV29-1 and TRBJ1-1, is SAVISQKPSRDICQRGTSLTIQCQVDSQVTMMFWYRQQPGQSLTLIATANQGSEATYESGFVIDKFPISRPNLTFSTLTVSNMSPEDSSIYLCSVVGPTEAFFGQGTRLTVV.

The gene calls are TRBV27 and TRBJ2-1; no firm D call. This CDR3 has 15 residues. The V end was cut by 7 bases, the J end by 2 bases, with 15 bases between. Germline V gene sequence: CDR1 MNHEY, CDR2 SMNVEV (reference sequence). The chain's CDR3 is CASTDGESPYNEQFF. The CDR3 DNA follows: TGTGCCAGCACAGACGGAGAGTCCCCCTACAATGAGCAGTTCTTC.

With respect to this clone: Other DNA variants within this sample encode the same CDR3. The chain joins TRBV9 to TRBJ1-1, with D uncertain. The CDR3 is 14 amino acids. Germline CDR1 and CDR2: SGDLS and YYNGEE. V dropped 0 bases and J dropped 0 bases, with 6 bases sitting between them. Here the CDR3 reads CASSVGVMNTEAFF. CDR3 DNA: TGTGCCAGCAGCGTAGGGGTCATGAACACTGAAGCTTTCTTT.

In DNA form, the CDR3 reads TGTGCCAGTAGTATTTTGGGACAGGGGAACACTGAAGCTTTCTTT. Amino acids: CASSILGQGNTEAFF. The V gene is TRBV19, the J gene TRBJ1-1; 9 bases are shared with TRBD1. Germline CDR1 is LNHDA and CDR2 is SQIVND (reference sequence). V trimming: 3 bases; J trimming: 1 base; junction bases outside the gene matches: 3. This CDR3 region has 15 residues.

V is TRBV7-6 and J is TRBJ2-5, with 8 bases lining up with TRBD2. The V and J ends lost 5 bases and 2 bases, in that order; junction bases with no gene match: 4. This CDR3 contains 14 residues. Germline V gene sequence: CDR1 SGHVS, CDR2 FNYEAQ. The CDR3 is CASSPTSVQETQYF. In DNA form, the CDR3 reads TGTGCCAGCAGCCCGACTAGCGTTCAAGAGACCCAGTACTTC. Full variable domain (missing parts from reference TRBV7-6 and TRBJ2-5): GAGVSQSPRYKVTKRGQDVALRCDPISGHVSLYWYRQALGQGPEFLTYFNYEAQQDKSGLPNDRFSAERPEGSISTLTIQRTEQRDSAMYRCASSPTSVQETQYFGPGTRLLVL.

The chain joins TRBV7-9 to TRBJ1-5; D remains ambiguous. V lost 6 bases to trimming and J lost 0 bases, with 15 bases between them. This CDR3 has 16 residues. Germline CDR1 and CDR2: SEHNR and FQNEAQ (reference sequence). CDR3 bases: TGTGCCAGCAGAGAGGTGGGGATAGGTAGCAATCAGCCCCAGCATTTT. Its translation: CASREVGIGSNQPQHF.

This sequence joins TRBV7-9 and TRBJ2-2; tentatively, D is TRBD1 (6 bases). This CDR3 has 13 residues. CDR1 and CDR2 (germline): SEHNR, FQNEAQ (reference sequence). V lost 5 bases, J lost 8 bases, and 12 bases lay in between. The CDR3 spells CASSPQGFGELFF. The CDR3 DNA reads TGTGCCAGCAGCCCACAGGGATTTGGGGAGCTGTTTTTT.

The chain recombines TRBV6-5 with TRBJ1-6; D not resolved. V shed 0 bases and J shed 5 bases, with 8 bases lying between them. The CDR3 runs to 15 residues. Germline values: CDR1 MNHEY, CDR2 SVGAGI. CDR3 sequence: CASSYSDLDNSPLHF. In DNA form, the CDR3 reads TGTGCCAGCAGTTACTCAGACCTAGATAATTCACCCCTCCACTTT.

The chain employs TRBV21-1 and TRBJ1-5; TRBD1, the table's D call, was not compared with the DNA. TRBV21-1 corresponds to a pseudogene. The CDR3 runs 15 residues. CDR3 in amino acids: CASSKGAGCPQPQHF. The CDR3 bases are TGTGCCAGCAGCAAAGGGGCAGGGTGCCCTCAGCCCCAGCATTTT.

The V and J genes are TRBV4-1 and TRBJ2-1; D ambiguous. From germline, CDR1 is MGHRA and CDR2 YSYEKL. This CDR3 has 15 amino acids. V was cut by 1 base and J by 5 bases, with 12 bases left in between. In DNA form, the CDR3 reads TGCGCCAGCAGCCAAGGGGTTTCATCCCACAATGAGCAGTTCTTC. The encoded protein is CASSQGVSSHNEQFF.

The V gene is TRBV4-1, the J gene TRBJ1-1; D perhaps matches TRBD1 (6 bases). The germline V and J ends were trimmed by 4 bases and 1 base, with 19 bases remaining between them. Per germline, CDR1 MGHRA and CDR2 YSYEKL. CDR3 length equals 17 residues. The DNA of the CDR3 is TGCGCCAGCAGCCCCACCCCCGGGACAAATGGGAACACTGAAGCTTTCTTT. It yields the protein CASSPTPGTNGNTEAFF.

The CDR3 sequence: CASSLYRDQETQYF. DNA for the CDR3: TGCGCCAGCAGCTTATACAGGGACCAAGAGACCCAGTACTTC. The chain recombines TRBV4-1 with TRBJ2-5; D might be TRBD1 (6 bases). The germline CDR1 and CDR2 sequences are MGHRA and YSYEKL. V was clipped by 5 bases and J by 0 bases, with 10 bases between them. The CDR3 is 14 amino acids.

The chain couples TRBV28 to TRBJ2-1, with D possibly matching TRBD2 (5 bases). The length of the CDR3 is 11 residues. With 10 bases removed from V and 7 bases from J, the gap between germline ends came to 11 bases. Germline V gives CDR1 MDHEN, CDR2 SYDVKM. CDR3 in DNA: TGTGCCACCGGGGTAGGGAATGAGCAGTTCTTC. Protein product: CATGVGNEQFF.

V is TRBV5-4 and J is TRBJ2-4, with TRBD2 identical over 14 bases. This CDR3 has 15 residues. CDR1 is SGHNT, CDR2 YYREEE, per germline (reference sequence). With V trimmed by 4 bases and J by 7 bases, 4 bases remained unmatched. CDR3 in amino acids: CASSATSGGANIQYF. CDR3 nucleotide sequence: TGTGCCAGCAGCGCGACTAGCGGGGGGGCGAACATTCAGTACTTC.

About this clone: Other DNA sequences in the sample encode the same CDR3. The CDR3 reads CASSQDSTDTQYF. The CDR3 DNA follows: TGCGCCAGCAGCCAGGATTCCACAGATACGCAGTATTTT. This sequence joins TRBV4-1 and TRBJ2-3; D remains unclear. Trimming shortened V by 3 bases and J by 2 bases, and 6 bases separated the two germline ends. Germline values: CDR1 MGHRA, CDR2 YSYEKL. This CDR3 has 13 amino acids.

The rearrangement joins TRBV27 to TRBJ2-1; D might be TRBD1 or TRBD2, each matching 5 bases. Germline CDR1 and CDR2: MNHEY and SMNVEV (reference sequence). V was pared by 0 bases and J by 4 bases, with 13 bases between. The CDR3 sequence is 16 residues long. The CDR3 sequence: CASSLSRGSDYNEQFF. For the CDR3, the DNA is TGTGCCAGCAGTTTATCGAGGGGTAGCGATTACAATGAGCAGTTCTTC.

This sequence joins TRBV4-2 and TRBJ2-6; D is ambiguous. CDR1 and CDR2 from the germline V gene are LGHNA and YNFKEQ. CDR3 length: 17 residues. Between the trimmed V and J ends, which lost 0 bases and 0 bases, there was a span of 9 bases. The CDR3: CASSQESGFSGANVLTF. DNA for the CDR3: TGTGCCAGCAGCCAAGAATCTGGTTTCTCTGGGGCCAACGTCCTGACTTTC.

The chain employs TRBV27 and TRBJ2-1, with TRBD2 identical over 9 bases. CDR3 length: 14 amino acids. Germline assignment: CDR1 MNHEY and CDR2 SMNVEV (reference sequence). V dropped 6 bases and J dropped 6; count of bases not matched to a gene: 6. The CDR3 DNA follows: TGTGCCAGCAGGCGGGGGGGCCGTCTCAATGAGCAGTTCTTC. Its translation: CASRRGGRLNEQFF.

The CDR3 DNA sequence: TGCGCCAGCAGTGCAGGGGAAGGAAACACTGAAGCTTTCTTT. This translates into CASSAGEGNTEAFF. This chain links TRBV10-1 with TRBJ1-1; D perhaps matches TRBD1 (6 bases). In germline, CDR1 is WNHNN, CDR2 SYGVQD (reference sequence). There are 14 residues in the CDR3. The V gene lost 4 bases and the J gene lost 2 bases, with 11 bases spanning the gap.

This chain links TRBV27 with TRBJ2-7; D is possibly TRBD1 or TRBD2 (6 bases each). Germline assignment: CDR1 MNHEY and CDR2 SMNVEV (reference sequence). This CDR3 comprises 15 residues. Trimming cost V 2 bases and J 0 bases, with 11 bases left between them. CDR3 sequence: CASSLNGGPSYEQYF. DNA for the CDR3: TGTGCCAGCAGTTTAAACGGGGGCCCCTCCTACGAGCAGTACTTC.